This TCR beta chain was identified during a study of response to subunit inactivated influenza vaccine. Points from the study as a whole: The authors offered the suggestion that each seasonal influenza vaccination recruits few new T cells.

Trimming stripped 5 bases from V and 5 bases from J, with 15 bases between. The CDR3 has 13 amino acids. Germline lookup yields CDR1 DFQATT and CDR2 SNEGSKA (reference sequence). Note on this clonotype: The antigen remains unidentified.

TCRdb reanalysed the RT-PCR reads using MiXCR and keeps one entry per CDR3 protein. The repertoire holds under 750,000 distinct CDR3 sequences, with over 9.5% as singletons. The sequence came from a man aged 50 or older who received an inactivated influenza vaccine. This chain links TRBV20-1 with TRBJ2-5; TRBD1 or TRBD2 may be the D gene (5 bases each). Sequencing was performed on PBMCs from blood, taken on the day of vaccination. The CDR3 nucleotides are TGCAGTGCTGTTCACGGGGCCTTCGAGACCCAGTACTTC. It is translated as CSAVHGAFETQYF.